This T cell receptor (beta chain) is drawn from a study of cytomegalovirus exposure and HLA in healthy donors. Broader study findings: Despite most TCR sequences being rare, some public TCRs occurred in many donors. High sensitivity and specificity were reportedly achieved when the classifier diagnosed cytomegalovirus status. Among TCR beta chains, those listed as cytomegalovirus-associated numbered fewer than 200.

The CDR3 runs to 16 residues. CDR1 and CDR2 from the germline V gene are MNHEY and SMNVEV (reference sequence). J lost 5 bases, V lost 5 bases, and 10 bases had no gene match. The donors belonged to the approximately 120-subject validation cohort, separate from the approximately 700-subject first cohort. Notes on this clone: Its antigen remains unknown.

The method was immunoSEQ multiplex PCR; TCRdb's version includes in-frame clones alone and lacks a portion of them. In the table there are 150,000 to 200,000 clones, over 65% of which are singletons. The receptor's source is a man younger than 35 in good health and CMV-seropositive. Specimen: PBMCs. V and J are TRBV27 and TRBJ2-1; 9 nucleotides agree with TRBD2. The CDR3 DNA is TGTGCCAGCAGTCCATTCCTGCTAGCGGGAAACAATGAGCAGTTCTTC. Translation: CASSPFLLAGNNEQFF.